These 4 T cell receptor beta chains originate from one sample sequenced in a study of T cells in Graves' hyperthyroidism and ophthalmopathy. Amplification targeted TCR beta CDR3 regions from RNA transcripts. HTBI primers were employed in a first-round RT-PCR of the TCR CDR3. TCRdb reanalysed the multiplex PCR reads using MiXCR and keeps one entry per CDR3 protein. The sample holds around 100,000 distinct CDR3 sequences, 40% to 50% seen once. The sequenced sample was blood. The receptors stem from a man aged 35 to 55 with Graves' hyperthyroidism.

This clonotype was detected a few times. The V and J genes are TRBV2 and TRBJ1-2; no clear D. Trimming cost V 6 bases and J 1 base, with 9 bases left between them. The CDR3 has 13 residues. The germline V gene has CDR1 SNHLY and CDR2 FYNNEI. CDR3 sequence: CASREGRNYGYTF. The CDR3 coding sequence is TGTGCCAGCAGGGAGGGCCGTAACTATGGCTACACCTTC.

This clonotype was seen ten or more times. This chain links TRBV11-2 with TRBJ1-1; 8 bases match TRBD1. The length of the CDR3 is 16 residues. Germline V lookup: CDR1 SGHAT, CDR2 FQNNGV. J lost 3 bases, V lost 5 bases, and 11 bases had no gene match. CDR3 sequence: CASSLRTGLSDTEAFF. In DNA, the CDR3 is TGTGCCAGCAGCCTCCGGACAGGGCTGAGCGACACTGAAGCTTTCTTT.

This clonotype was detected ten times or more. The chain couples TRBV19 to TRBJ1-6, with D unresolved. The CDR3 has 14 amino acids. Trimming took 1 base from V and 10 from J, leaving 11 bases between them. The germline gives CDR1 LNHDA, CDR2 SQIVND (reference sequence). CDR3 residues: CASSIVGVASPLHF. In nucleotides, the CDR3 is TGTGCCAGTAGTATAGTCGGGGTTGCCTCACCCCTCCACTTT.

The count of this clonotype is one. The V call is TRBV7-3, the J call TRBJ2-1; D assignment may be TRBD1 or TRBD2 (7 bases each). The germline V gene encodes CDR1 SGHTA and CDR2 FQGTGA. The CDR3 is 13 residues long. V lost 4 bases and J 12 bases, leaving 16 bases between the germline ends. The CDR3 sequence is CASSSTGWGGQFF. DNA of the CDR3: TGTGCCAGCAGCTCGACAGGGTGGGGGGGGCAGTTCTTC.